A selection of T cell receptor beta chains follows, all from one sample in a study of breast tumors, draining lymph nodes, adjacent tissues. TCRdb analysed the multiplex PCR reads with MiXCR anew, one entry per CDR3 protein. The sample has roughly 130,000 distinct CDR3 sequences; 15% to 20% are singletons. Sequencing was performed on axillary lymph node tissue. The receptors derive from a female donor with breast cancer. Some clones in this sample may be carry-over from other donors' samples. CDR3s leave out the opening cysteine and the closing phenylalanine or tryptophan.

ASSPGTGAGEQY,TRBV19
SARDPGQGLGVEQY,TRBV20-1
ASSVGTGGASTGELF,TRBV9
ASSAPNSPLH,TRBV6-5
SALGINSGQF,TRBV20-1
ASSSPDRDTGELF,TRBV7-9
ASSLVGAGEKLF,TRBV5-6
ASSRTGDSPLH,TRBV10-1
SVEEYRTGGSLHTEAF,TRBV29-1
ASSSGHQPQH,TRBV28
ASSEAGTRYNSPLH,TRBV6-1
ASSLENGRSYT,TRBV7-9
ASSLAGSAYEQY,TRBV27
ASADRVDSETQY,TRBV10-2
ASRTGTSGDTQY,TRBV2
ASSLDREGSDTQY,TRBV7-7
ASGGPLVDEQF,TRBV12-5
ASSSPGTGISPLH,TRBV27
SASDLAGGYYNEQF,TRBV20-1
ASSSGTGYGTGELF,TRBV6-5
ASNPSEFSNQPQH,TRBV2
ASRPTTGTSTDTQY,TRBV7-2
ASSQQGADYGYT,TRBV2
SVRYRGGELF,TRBV29-1
SVVGGGYT,TRBV29-1
ASSLVRSGLSSYEQY,TRBV28
ASNRRANQETQY,TRBV6-2/TRBV6-3
ASSLSTTNTGELF,TRBV5-1
ASSERGRPLYEQY,TRBV6-4
ASSSLDRALSGYT,TRBV11-2
ASSQDRALGGELF,TRBV4-2
ASSRVQSTDTQY,TRBV6-6
ASSGQGIFDEQF,TRBV6-5
ASSLAGTQRGYEKLF,TRBV28
ASSPSGTGGNQPQH,TRBV3-1
ASSQSGTGFAETQY,TRBV4-1
SAIGRVSGGNTDTQY,TRBV20-1
ASIRTASYEQY,TRBV28
ASSSQGTDQPQH,TRBV5-4
ASSVRDRGRNGYT,TRBV9
ASSKLLSMTASNQPQH,TRBV6-6
ASSPSIVGDTEAF,TRBV11-1
ASSWDRYGYT,TRBV6-1
ASSYRLAGAGGTGELF,TRBV6-5
ASSPLYPIDTQY,TRBV12-3/TRBV12-4
ASSRLHRGNNEKLF,TRBV27
AWSIAEGWSSGNTIY,TRBV30
SASEWRASYNEQF,TRBV20-1
ASSQAASDSPFNEQF,TRBV14
ASSERAFFSNQPQH,TRBV6-1
ASSIHREASGANVLT,TRBV13